The T cell receptor (beta chain) under discussion was sequenced for a study of response to subunit inactivated influenza vaccine (dated by TCRdb to the late 2010s). Study-wide context: The study used deep quantitative T cell receptor repertoire profiling to track responses to a trivalent subunit inactivated influenza vaccine.

From the cysteine through the phenylalanine, the CDR3 covers 17 amino acids. Of all the DNA, just the CDR3 is kept, 51 bases in frame from base 1. V loses 3 bases of germline sequence and J loses 6 bases, and the interval between the two ends is 21 bases. Via the germline V gene, CDR1 is SGDLS and CDR2 YYNGEE. What the work shows at the level of the full study, not this receptor alone: The authors suggested that each seasonal influenza vaccination may recruit only a limited number of new T cells.

Libraries were built with RT-PCR. TCRdb lists the instrument as Illumina HiSeq 2500. TCRdb reprocessed the public reads (quality trimming at Q25 with fastp, clone calling with MiXCR) and kept in-frame beta chains. All rows with the same CDR3 protein become a single entry with the most common DNA and genes. Within this sample are around 570,000 distinct CDR3 sequences, with about 10% of them counted one time only. 9.5% to 12% of the sample is held by the ten biggest clonotypes. This clonotype was seen repeatedly, ten times or more. Which antigen it targets is not known. No much larger clonotype is one base removed from it; base qualities were not supplied. These data are also associated with another study on T cells expressing NK-cell markers. The second publication reports: 5'RACE template switching, by which a universal primer site and unique molecular identifiers were added, was used to make TCR beta cDNA libraries. Three sorted T-cell subsets (CD3+CD56+NKG2C+, CD3+CD56+NKG2C- and CD3+CD56-NKG2C+) from seven to nine donors had their TCR beta-chain repertoires profiled. Among the eight sequenced donors, seven were HCMV-seropositive and one was HCMV-seronegative. In several experiments an anti-gammadeltaTCR antibody was added to restrict sorting to alphabetaTCR-expressing T cells. For six donors, the dominant CD3+CD56+NKG2C+ clonotypes were among the top 10 CD8+ clonotypes and accounted for roughly 1.0-7.5% of CD8+ T cells. Those dominant clonotypes were again the most abundant among CD3+CD56-NKG2C+ cells in several donors, at about 25-60.1%. Whether the expanded NKG2C-expressing T cell clones were specific for HCMV antigens was left unclear. All eight donors whose samples were sequenced were randomly selected healthy volunteers, three of them men and five women. HCMV-specific IgG was detected in serum with a commercial ELISA kit to determine HCMV serostatus. Ficoll density gradient centrifugation was used to isolate peripheral blood mononuclear cells from blood. For over five donors, bulk peripheral blood T-cell repertoires were also sequenced from unsorted PBMC. Synthesis of cDNA was primed from the TCR beta constant segment and was followed by two consecutive PCR amplification steps. Sequencing of the libraries produced 2 x 150 bp reads on Illumina HiSeq 2000/2500, MiSeq or NextSeq. Reads were demultiplexed and grouped by UMI with MIGEC, and clonotypes were assembled and quantified with MiTCR. To exclude erroneous sequences, only TCR cDNA sequences supported by at least two reads were retained. The tcR package was used for downstream repertoire analysis, and clonotypes were matched between fractions using CDR3 nucleotide sequence together with V segment. VDJmatch was used to annotate antigen specificity against VDJdb, with one amino acid substitution allowed in CDR3.

This receptor was identified in a man between 50 and 59 years old who received an inactivated influenza vaccine. Donor details come from another sample of the same person, matched by shared clones. Here the sequenced sample was PBMCs from blood, taken on the day of vaccination. The receptor chain draws on TRBV9 and TRBJ2-2; the D gene is not confidently resolved. The CDR3 sequence is CASSGVSGALKAGELFF. The nucleotides are TGTGCCAGCAGCGGAGTTTCGGGTGCTCTCAAGGCCGGGGAGCTGTTTTTT.